The 32 T cell receptor beta chains reported below all come from one sample, sequenced in a study of T cell responses to AZD1222 COVID-19 vaccine. The method was immunoSEQ multiplex PCR; TCRdb's version includes in-frame clones alone and lacks a portion of them. The data show just over 80,000 clones, with more than 80% seen just once and approximately 5.7% held by the top ten. The sequencing here drew on peripheral blood, taken on day 0 of AZD1222 vaccination. The receptors stem from an adult in good health.

The V gene is TRBV6-5, the J gene TRBJ1-2; TRBD1 might be the D (6 bases). The germline gives CDR1 MNHEY, CDR2 SVGAGI. This CDR3 is 14 amino acids long. The V gene lost 3 bases and the J gene lost 3 bases, with 11 bases spanning the gap. The CDR3 protein is CASSYVGAHYGYTF. As DNA, the CDR3 is TGTGCCAGCAGTTATGTGGGGGCTCACTATGGCTACACCTTC.

This rearrangement joins TRBV10-3 to TRBJ2-7; possibly TRBD2 for D (6 bases). The CDR3 totals 14 residues. The germline V gene has CDR1 ENHRY and CDR2 SYGVKD. Trimming stripped 10 bases from V and 4 bases from J, with 20 bases between. CDR3 nucleotides: TGTGCCACTAGTGACGGGGGAGGAACGTACGAGCAGTACTTC. Translating it yields CATSDGGGTYEQYF.

CDR3 in DNA: TGTGCCAGCAGCTACAGGGATTTGACTGAAGCTTTCTTT. This gives the protein CASSYRDLTEAFF. The chain combines TRBV3-1 (or the pseudogene TRBV3-2) with TRBJ1-1; possible D gene TRBD1, 6 bases. The V and J ends lost 5 bases and 5 bases respectively, with 12 bases between them. This CDR3 region has 13 residues. Germline-derived CDR1 and CDR2 are LGHDT and YNNKEL (reference sequence).

The rearrangement joins TRBV10-2 to TRBJ1-6, with D perhaps TRBD1 (5 bases). CDR1 WSHSY and CDR2 SAAADI come from the germline V gene. This CDR3 is 15 amino acids long. Trimming shortened V by 11 bases and J by 0 bases, and 14 bases separated the two germline ends. CDR3 DNA sequence: TGCGCCGGCCGGGGGGATAGCTCCTATAATTCACCCCTCCACTTT. It is translated as CAGRGDSSYNSPLHF.

The rearrangement links TRBV7-3 to TRBJ2-3, with TRBD2 identical over 9 bases. Germline V gene sequence: CDR1 SGHTA, CDR2 FQGTGA. The CDR3 sequence is 15 residues long. J lost 5 bases, V lost 2 bases, and 5 bases had no gene match. The CDR3 here is CASSLVRGGRDTQYF. CDR3 bases: TGTGCCAGCAGCTTAGTGCGGGGGGGCCGAGATACGCAGTATTTT. Full variable domain (remainder filled in from reference TRBV7-3 and TRBJ2-3): GAGVSQTPSNKVTEKGKYVELRCDPISGHTALYWYRQSLGQGPEFLIYFQGTGAADDSGLPNDRFFAVRPEGSVSTLKIQRTERGDSAVYLCASSLVRGGRDTQYFGPGTRLTVL.

The chain recombines TRBV3-1 (or the pseudogene TRBV3-2) with TRBJ2-5; 8 bases are a match to TRBD1. Trimming took 0 bases from V and 5 from J; bases not matched to a gene: 5. The germline gives CDR1 LGHDT, CDR2 YNNKEL (reference sequence). This CDR3 is built from 15 residues. The CDR3, as DNA: TGTGCCAGCAGCCAAGATACAGGGGGTTGGGAGACCCAGTACTTC. This gives the protein CASSQDTGGWETQYF.

The chain is built from TRBV6-5 and TRBJ1-5; unclear D gene. CDR3 length: 15 amino acids. Between the trimmed V and J ends, which lost 6 bases and 2 bases, there was a span of 14 bases. From germline, CDR1 is MNHEY and CDR2 SVGAGI. DNA of the CDR3: TGTGCCAGCAGAACGTCCAGCTTCGGCAATCAGCCCCAGCATTTT. Translating gives CASRTSSFGNQPQHF.

J is TRBJ1-1 and V is TRBV19; D gene uncertain. CDR1 and CDR2 from the germline V gene are LNHDA and SQIVND (reference sequence). V was pared by 1 base and J by 4 bases, with 13 bases between. The CDR3 runs to 15 residues. This CDR3 is CASSIGAWAGTEAFF. The CDR3 DNA is TGTGCCAGTAGTATAGGGGCTTGGGCGGGCACTGAAGCTTTCTTT.

The chain combines TRBV10-3 with TRBJ1-5; D is possibly TRBD1 (5 bases). Germline CDR1 reads ENHRY; CDR2 reads SYGVKD. CDR3 size: 14 residues. The V end was cut by 4 bases, the J end by 3 bases, with 10 bases between. In DNA, the CDR3 is TGTGCCATCAGTGGGGGCACTACCAATCAGCCCCAGCATTTT. Translation: CAISGGTTNQPQHF.

The chain couples TRBV19 to TRBJ1-1; D remains ambiguous. From germline, CDR1 is LNHDA and CDR2 SQIVND (reference sequence). V dropped 3 bases and J dropped 1 base, with 9 bases sitting between them. CDR3 size: 14 residues. CDR3 residues: CASSIRFGNTEAFF. CDR3 sequence (DNA): TGTGCCAGTAGTATTAGGTTCGGGAACACTGAAGCTTTCTTT.

This clone was seen a single time. The chain combines TRBV27 with TRBJ2-2; TRBD1 agrees at 7 bases. The CDR3 has 18 amino acids. Germline V CDR1 and CDR2: MNHEY, SMNVEV (reference sequence). Losses at the gene ends were 1 base for V and 0 bases for J; bases not matched to a gene: 8. The CDR3 coding sequence is TGTGCCAGCAGTTTATTGTTTACGGGACAGACGAACACCGGGGAGCTGTTTTTT. Its translation is CASSLLFTGQTNTGELFF.

This rearrangement joins TRBV3-1 (or the pseudogene TRBV3-2) to TRBJ2-1, with 10 bases lining up with TRBD2. After removal of 4 bases from V and 4 bases from J, the junction contained 10 bases not matched to a gene. This CDR3 comprises 17 residues. In germline, CDR1 is LGHDT, CDR2 YNNKEL (reference sequence). The CDR3 reads CASSPLWTSGEYNEQFF. DNA of the CDR3: TGTGCCAGCAGCCCGCTTTGGACTAGCGGCGAGTACAATGAGCAGTTCTTC.

CDR3 loop: CASSAWDTQYF. The CDR3 DNA sequence: TGTGCCAGCAGTGCCTGGGATACGCAGTATTTT. The J gene is TRBJ2-3, the V gene TRBV27; unclear D gene. Germline V lookup: CDR1 MNHEY, CDR2 SMNVEV (reference sequence). Deletions cut 5 bases from V and 6 bases from J, with 6 bases between. This CDR3 region has 11 residues.

This chain joins TRBV7-8 and TRBJ1-1; D is uncertain. Germline V gene lookup returns CDR1 SGHVS and CDR2 FQNEAQ. Trimming removed 3 bases from V and 3 bases from J, with 17 bases in between. This CDR3 has 16 amino acids. The CDR3 protein is CASSFRPFAGHTEAFF. CDR3 in DNA: TGTGCCAGCAGCTTCAGACCATTCGCGGGTCACACTGAAGCTTTCTTT.

The chain combines TRBV2 with TRBJ1-2; D ambiguous. The length of the CDR3 is 14 residues. Germline assignment: CDR1 SNHLY and CDR2 FYNNEI. The germline V and J ends were trimmed by 3 bases and 2 bases, with 10 bases remaining between them. The CDR3 coding sequence is TGTGCCAGCAGTGATTCGGGTCAAAACTATGGCTACACCTTC. Protein sequence: CASSDSGQNYGYTF.

The chain employs TRBV6-5 and TRBJ1-2; 12 nucleotides match TRBD1. The CDR3 totals 15 residues. The germline CDR1 and CDR2 sequences are MNHEY and SVGAGI. The junction had 8 bases not matched to a gene; V was cut back by 6 bases and J by 6 bases. CDR3 region: CASSQTGTGGHGYTF. CDR3 sequence (DNA): TGTGCCAGCAGCCAAACCGGGACAGGGGGCCATGGCTACACCTTC.

V usage is TRBV30 and J usage is TRBJ1-4; perhaps TRBD1 as D (6 bases). The CDR3 runs to 14 residues. Germline CDR1 reads GTSNPN; CDR2 reads SVGIG (reference sequence). Trimming left V 0 bases short and J 8 bases short, with 13 bases between. CDR3 sequence reads: CAWSVHRVKEKLFF. CDR3 in DNA: TGTGCCTGGAGTGTACACAGGGTCAAGGAAAAACTGTTTTTT.

The chain combines TRBV5-1 with TRBJ2-3; the match to TRBD1 covers 7 bases. V shed 7 bases and J 3 bases; nucleotides not matched to a gene: 8. The length of the CDR3 is 14 residues. The germline gives CDR1 SGHRS, CDR2 YFSETQ. The CDR3 DNA is TGCGCCAGCGAAACAGGGGTCAATACAGATACGCAGTATTTT. It specifies CASETGVNTDTQYF.

The CDR3: CASSYGTNSYEQYF. The DNA of the CDR3 is TGTGCCAGCAGTTACGGGACTAACTCCTACGAGCAGTACTTC. The chain links TRBV6-2 or TRBV6-3 to TRBJ2-7, with 7 bases identical to TRBD2. The V segment lost 2 bases and the J segment 0 bases; nucleotides outside the gene matches: 1. CDR1 is MNHEY, CDR2 SVGEGT, per germline. The CDR3 runs 14 residues.

The genes are TRBV2 and TRBJ2-1; D call uncertain. The V gene's germline CDR1 is SNHLY and CDR2 FYNNEI. This CDR3 is built from 12 residues. Trimming shortened V by 5 bases and J by 10 bases, and 12 bases separated the two germline ends. CDR3 sequence (DNA): TGTGCCAGCAGTCCCCGCCTGGCCGAGCAGTTCTTC. This translates into CASSPRLAEQFF.

The chain joins TRBV7-2 to TRBJ1-3; D gene uncertain. V was cut by 3 bases and J by 4 bases, with 7 bases left in between. The CDR3 is 13 amino acids. Germline V gives CDR1 SGHTA, CDR2 FQGNSA. The CDR3 DNA sequence: TGTGCCAGCAGCTTCGCCGGGGGAAACACCATATATTTT. Translating it yields CASSFAGGNTIYF.

The CDR3 is CASSIRLLMDTEAFF. The CDR3 DNA follows: TGTGCCAGTAGTATACGCCTACTGATGGACACTGAAGCTTTCTTT. This chain links TRBV19 with TRBJ1-1; D unresolved. The CDR3 spans 15 residues. The V gene lost 2 bases and the J gene lost 3 bases, with 13 bases spanning the gap. Germline CDR1 reads LNHDA; CDR2 reads SQIVND (reference sequence). Using reference TRBV19 and TRBJ1-1 for the parts outside the CDR3, the full variable domain is DGGITQSPKYLFRKEGQNVTLSCEQNLNHDAMYWYRQDPGQGLRLIYYSQIVNDFQKGDIAEGYSVSREKKESFPLTVTSAQKNPTAFYLCASSIRLLMDTEAFFGQGTRLTVV.

V usage is TRBV10-2 and J usage is TRBJ2-6; D is unclear. The CDR3 contains 16 residues. The V gene's germline CDR1 is WSHSY and CDR2 SAAADI. Trimming shortened V by 0 bases and J by 4 bases, and 10 bases separated the two germline ends. CDR3 sequence: CASSESSRSGANVLTF. DNA for the CDR3: TGCGCCAGCAGTGAGTCGAGTCGTTCAGGGGCCAACGTCCTGACTTTC.

The chain couples TRBV11-2 to TRBJ1-6, with D perhaps TRBD1 (6 bases). Trimming removed 5 bases from V and 3 bases from J, with 14 bases in between. The germline gives CDR1 SGHAT, CDR2 FQNNGV. This CDR3 spans 16 amino acids. For the CDR3, the DNA is TGTGCCAGCAGCCAGGGGTTTTTAGGCTATAATTCACCCCTCCACTTT. Amino acids: CASSQGFLGYNSPLHF.

The genes are TRBV7-9 and TRBJ2-5; D may be TRBD1 (5 bases). Germline lookup yields CDR1 SEHNR and CDR2 FQNEAQ (reference sequence). CDR3 length: 14 amino acids. Trimming took 4 bases from V and 5 from J, leaving 14 bases between them. CDR3 bases: TGTGCCAGCAGCTCCCAAGGGGCTCTGGAGACCCAGTACTTC. Amino acid sequence: CASSSQGALETQYF.

J is TRBJ2-2 and V is TRBV6-5, with D perhaps matching TRBD2 (5 bases). CDR1 is MNHEY, CDR2 SVGAGI, per germline. The V end was cut by 6 bases, the J end by 6 bases, with 14 bases between. The CDR3 length is 14 residues. The CDR3, as DNA: TGTGCCAGCAGCTTCGAGAGGGCGGCCGGGGAGCTGTTTTTT. It encodes CASSFERAAGELFF.

The chain employs TRBV10-1 and TRBJ1-6; D is ambiguous. The CDR3 length is 14 residues. Trimming cost V 9 bases and J 6 bases, with 15 bases left between them. Germline loops: CDR1 WNHNN, CDR2 SYGVQD (reference sequence). CDR3 in DNA: TGCGCCAGGAGTTCCCCGCCGGGTAATTCACCCCTCCACTTT. It is translated as CARSSPPGNSPLHF.

This rearrangement joins TRBV10-3 to TRBJ1-2; weak D call: TRBD1 (5 bases). This CDR3 spans 12 amino acids. Germline CDR1 and CDR2: ENHRY and SYGVKD. V was clipped by 5 bases and J by 2 bases, with 6 bases between them. CDR3 in amino acids: CAISRQNYGYTF. Here the CDR3 DNA reads TGTGCCATCAGTAGACAGAACTATGGCTACACCTTC.

The genes are TRBV19 and TRBJ1-6; 8 bases agree with TRBD1. J gave up 9 bases and V 5 bases, and 18 bases lay outside the gene matches. Per the germline V gene, CDR1 is LNHDA and CDR2 is SQIVND (reference sequence). CDR3 size: 18 residues. This CDR3 reads CASSPDRAEGPWGSPLHF. CDR3 nucleotides: TGTGCCAGTAGTCCGGACAGGGCGGAAGGGCCGTGGGGTTCACCCCTCCACTTT.

This chain links TRBV16 with TRBJ1-5, with D perhaps TRBD1 (6 bases). Germline V gene lookup returns CDR1 KGHSY and CDR2 FQNENV. This CDR3 is built from 14 residues. Trimming stripped 5 bases from V and 4 bases from J, with 12 bases between. In DNA form, the CDR3 reads TGTGCCAGCAGCTATGGACAGATTAATCAGCCCCAGCATTTT. Residues: CASSYGQINQPQHF.

The V call is TRBV6-4, the J call TRBJ1-2; no reliable D call. CDR1 is MRHNA, CDR2 SNTAGT, per germline. V lost 7 bases to trimming and J lost 6 bases, with 12 bases between them. There are 12 residues in the CDR3. This CDR3 reads CASILANDGYTF. CDR3 nucleotide sequence: TGTGCCAGCATTCTAGCCAACGATGGCTACACCTTC.

The rearrangement links TRBV29-1 to TRBJ1-4; weak D call: TRBD1 (6 bases). The CDR3 has 15 amino acids. The V gene's germline CDR1 is SQVTM and CDR2 ANQGSEA. The V gene lost 0 bases and the J gene lost 0 bases, with 8 bases spanning the gap. The CDR3 region has the DNA TGCAGCGTTGAAGAAACAGGGACAACTAATGAAAAACTGTTTTTT. Translation: CSVEETGTTNEKLFF. The whole variable domain, remainder taken from reference TRBV29-1 and TRBJ1-4, is SAVISQKPSRDICQRGTSLTIQCQVDSQVTMMFWYRQQPGQSLTLIATANQGSEATYESGFVIDKFPISRPNLTFSTLTVSNMSPEDSSIYLCSVEETGTTNEKLFFGSGTQLSVL.